This T cell receptor beta chain was profiled in a study of spatial heterogeneity in lung cancer. CDR3 length: 14 amino acids. CDR1 LGHNT and CDR2 FRNRAP come from the germline V gene. The germline V and J ends were trimmed by 6 bases and 0 bases, with 11 bases remaining between them. TCRdb called the 5' RACE reads again in MiXCR, with one record for every CDR3 protein. The table lists about 38,000 distinct CDR3 sequences, 6.5% to 8.5% of them singletons. This clonotype was counted ten times or more. As to time point: sample taken at primary tumor resection. The sequenced sample was PBMCs, obtained at surgery. The chain uses TRBV12-5 and TRBJ2-5; D is unclear. This clonotype originated in a male donor with early-stage non-small cell lung cancer. CDR3 sequence (DNA): TGTGCTAGTGGCCCCGACACCTACCAAGAGACCCAGTACTTC. Residues: CASGPDTYQETQYF.